This entry lists 27 T cell receptor beta chains sequenced from one sample in a study of tumor and adjacent non-tumor tissue in lung cancer. The library came from three nested PCR rounds adapted from ARM-PCR protocols. TCRdb processed the multiplex PCR reads anew with MiXCR; each CDR3 protein has one entry. The sample consists of approximately 120,000 distinct CDR3 sequences, 50% to 70% of them appearing once. RNA was extracted from bulk tissue without any cell sorting. Distant lung tissue was collected more than 3 cm away from the tumor edge. Sequencing was done on a sample of distant non-tumor lung tissue. These TCRs come from a man in his sixties with non-small cell lung cancer.

On this clonotype itself: Compared with germline, one end of the junction differs, possibly owing to a read error. J is TRBJ2-1 and V is TRBV6-1; no firm D call. CDR3 size: 16 residues. Germline values: CDR1 MNHNS, CDR2 SASEGT. The CDR3 loop reads CASIERDELSYNEQFF. The CDR3 DNA reads as TGTGCCAGCATTGAAAGGGATGAGCTGTCCTACAATGAGCAGTTCTTC.

On this clonotype: One end of the junction fails to match germline, which may point to a read error. V gene TRBV4-2 combines with J gene TRBJ1-2, with 10 nucleotides matching TRBD1. The CDR3 contains 15 residues. Germline assignment: CDR1 LGHNA and CDR2 YNFKEQ. CDR3 sequence (DNA): TGTGTCAGCAGCCCGTGGGACAGGGGTAACTATCGCTACACCTTC. Protein product: CVSSPWDRGNYRYTF.

This chain connects TRBV20-1 to TRBJ2-1; TRBD2 aligns across 12 bases. Unmatched junction bases numbered 12, after V lost 6 bases and J lost 9 bases. The V gene's germline CDR1 is DFQATT and CDR2 SNEGSKA (reference sequence). This CDR3 is built from 15 residues. The CDR3 is CSARTSGAHRGEQFF. For the CDR3, the DNA is TGCAGTGCCAGGACTAGCGGGGCCCATAGGGGTGAGCAGTTCTTC.

This clonotype was seen many times. This CDR3 fails to terminate in the conserved phenylalanine or tryptophan, so it likely reflects a read error. The chain combines TRBV6-6 with TRBJ1-3; no reliable D call. The CDR3 runs 13 residues. V was pared by 4 bases and J by 2 bases, with 6 bases between. Germline CDR1 is MNHNY and CDR2 is SVGAGI (reference sequence). The CDR3 DNA is TGTGCCAGCAGTTTGAGCCCTGGAAACACCATATATCTT. Translating it yields CASSLSPGNTIYL.

A remark on this clonotype: Germline is not matched at one junction end, which may reflect a read error. This rearrangement joins TRBV11-2 to TRBJ2-2, with D perhaps TRBD1 (6 bases). In germline, CDR1 is SGHAT, CDR2 FQNNGV. The CDR3 runs to 14 residues. The CDR3: CANSLGQNTGELFF. The CDR3, as DNA: TGCGCCAACAGCTTGGGACAAAACACCGGGGAGCTGTTTTTT.

The chain carries TRBV28 and TRBJ1-4; perhaps TRBD1 as D (5 bases). The CDR3 is made up of 13 amino acids. The germline V gene has CDR1 MDHEN and CDR2 SYDVKM. V dropped 10 bases and J dropped 4 bases, with 13 bases sitting between them. The DNA for the CDR3 is TGTGCCACTGCGGACAACCTTAATGAAAAACTGTTTTTT. Its protein is CATADNLNEKLFF. Variable domain in full (rest from reference TRBV28 and TRBJ1-4): DVKVTQSSRYLVKRTGEKVFLECVQDMDHENMFWYRQDPGLGLRLIYFSYDVKMKEKGDIPEGYSVSREKKERFSLILESASTNQTSMYLCATADNLNEKLFFGSGTQLSVL.

This clonotype was found a few times. The junction shows a germline mismatch at one end, possibly a read error. The chain links TRBV11-2 to TRBJ1-2; 9 bases fit TRBD1. Germline V CDR1 and CDR2: SGHAT, FQNNGV. The CDR3 sequence is 15 residues long. The CDR3 loop reads CASSLDRDRVTGYTF. As DNA, the CDR3 is TGCGCCAGCAGCTTAGATCGGGACAGGGTCACTGGCTACACCTTC.

The genes are TRBV28 and TRBJ2-7; the match to TRBD1 covers 9 bases. The J segment lost 2 bases and the V segment lost 1 base, leaving 3 bases of the junction unmatched. CDR1 is MDHEN, CDR2 SYDVKM, per germline. The CDR3 spans 15 residues. In DNA form, the CDR3 reads TGTGCCAGCAGTTTATACGGACAGGGGACCTACGAGCAGTACTTC. Protein: CASSLYGQGTYEQYF.

The table lists this clonotype with a few counts. A clone one base away is much larger, so this may be a read error. The V call is TRBV12-3 or TRBV12-4, the J call TRBJ1-5; TRBD1 matches at 7 bases. CDR3 length: 14 amino acids. As DNA, the CDR3 is TGTGCCAGCAGTTCGGACAGGCGAAATCAGTCCCAGCATTTT. Protein sequence: CASSSDRRNQSQHF.

Remarks on this clonotype: One end of the junction does not line up with germline, which may come from a read error. V and J are TRBV12-3 or TRBV12-4 and TRBJ2-6; 10 bases align to TRBD1. CDR3 length: 17 residues. The DNA of the CDR3 is TGTGCCAGCGGTCACACCGGGACAGGGGTCGGGGCCAACGTCCTAACTTTC. Translating gives CASGHTGTGVGANVLTF.

Comment on this clonotype: A read error may be the cause here, since a much bigger clone is one base away. The chain is built from TRBV29-1 and TRBJ1-1; no clear D. CDR3 length equals 13 residues. In germline, CDR1 is SQVTM, CDR2 ANQGSEA. The germline V and J ends were trimmed by 6 bases and 5 bases, with 16 bases remaining between them. The chain's CDR3 is CSVPIGDGTEAFF. CDR3 nucleotide sequence: TGCAGCGTACCCATCGGGGATGGGACTGAAGCTTTCTTT.

In the case of this clonotype: Germline is not matched at one junction end, which may reflect a read error. The gene calls are TRBV29-1 and TRBJ2-1; D may be TRBD1 (6 bases). CDR1 and CDR2 from the germline V gene are SQVTM and ANQGSEA. The CDR3 extends over 13 amino acids. The CDR3 nucleotides are TGCAGCGTTGTGGGGGCTACTAACAATGGGCAGTTCTTC. It yields the protein CSVVGATNNGQFF.

This clonotype was observed at least ten times. The V gene is TRBV6-2 or TRBV6-3, the J gene TRBJ1-1; D not resolved. Trimming cost V 6 bases and J 1 base, with 9 bases left between them. The length of the CDR3 is 13 residues. Germline CDR1 reads MNHEY; CDR2 reads SVGEGT. Here the CDR3 DNA reads TGTGCCAGCAGACATCCGGCGAACACTGAAGCTTTCTTT. This encodes CASRHPANTEAFF.

A few counts support this clonotype. V usage is TRBV19 and J usage is TRBJ2-1; 7 positions agree with TRBD2. V dropped 3 bases and J dropped 2; count of bases not matched to a gene: 4. The CDR3 has 15 residues. Germline V lookup: CDR1 LNHDA, CDR2 SQIVND (reference sequence). The CDR3 protein is CASSIPAGTYNEQFF. DNA of the CDR3: TGTGCCAGTAGTATTCCAGCGGGAACCTACAATGAGCAGTTCTTC.

Turning to this clonotype: A much more abundant neighbour one base away suggests this may be a read error. The chain's CDR3 is CASSLRGPQKSYELYF. The CDR3 DNA is TGTGCCAGCAGCTTGAGGGGGCCACAAAAATCCTACGAGCTGTACTTC. The chain joins TRBV5-6 to TRBJ2-7; TRBD1 aligns across 7 bases. The germline V gene encodes CDR1 SGHDT and CDR2 YYEEEE. The CDR3 is 16 amino acids.

For this clonotype: This may be a read error, as it is one base from a much larger clone. The chain couples TRBV20-1 to TRBJ2-7; D unclear. The germline V gene has CDR1 DFQATT and CDR2 SNEGSKA (reference sequence). The CDR3 has 13 amino acids. The CDR3 protein is CCARLASSYEQYF. DNA of the CDR3: TGCTGTGCTAGATTGGCTAGCTCCTACGAGCAGTACTTC.

On this clonotype itself: An end of the junction does not agree with germline; a read error may underlie this. This chain uses TRBV29-1 with TRBJ2-4; D not certain. This CDR3 spans 13 amino acids. In germline, CDR1 is SQVTM, CDR2 ANQGSEA. In nucleotides, the CDR3 is TGCTGCGTCGAAGGGTTAGCCAAAAACATTCAGTACTTC. Protein product: CCVEGLAKNIQYF.

Regarding this clonotype: A much more abundant neighbour one base away suggests this may be a read error. This sequence joins TRBV20-1 and TRBJ1-2; 7 bases line up with TRBD1. Germline V gene data show CDR1 as DFQATT and CDR2 as SNEGSKA (reference sequence). Trimming cost V 6 bases and J 4 bases; bases outside gene matches: 11. There are 14 residues in the CDR3. CDR3 loop: CSARGGRGTYGYTF. The CDR3 nucleotides read TGCAGTGCCCGGGGCGGCAGGGGGACCTATGGCTACACCTTC.

Comments on this clonotype: A much larger clone lies a single base off, so this may be a read error. The V and J genes are TRBV5-1 and TRBJ1-1; the D is unclear. CDR1 SGHRS and CDR2 YFSETQ come from the germline V gene. V dropped 0 bases and J dropped 1 base, with 7 bases sitting between them. The CDR3 is made up of 14 amino acids. CDR3 bases: TGCGCCAGCAGCTTGGTCGCTCAGAACACTGAAGCTTTCTTT. Protein sequence: CASSLVAQNTEAFF.

This clonotype appeared many times. The chain employs TRBV6-1 and TRBJ1-1; unclear D gene. Trimming took 6 bases from V and 2 from J, leaving 22 bases between them. The germline V gene encodes CDR1 MNHNS and CDR2 SASEGT. The CDR3 is 17 amino acids. Here the CDR3 reads CASSEAFRPPLNTEAFF. In DNA, the CDR3 is TGTGCCAGCAGCGAGGCTTTCCGGCCCCCTCTAAACACTGAAGCTTTCTTT.

At least ten counts were recorded for this clonotype. The V gene is TRBV5-1, the J gene TRBJ2-6; maybe TRBD2 (6 bases). V dropped 0 bases and J dropped 0 bases, with 10 bases sitting between them. Germline CDR1 reads SGHRS; CDR2 reads YFSETQ. This CDR3 spans 17 amino acids. The CDR3 is CASSLAGLLSGANVLTF. CDR3 bases: TGCGCCAGCAGCTTGGCGGGACTCCTCTCTGGGGCCAACGTCCTGACTTTC.

Details on this clonotype: It is likely a read error, because the conserved phenylalanine at the end of the CDR3 is missing. The chain joins TRBV11-3 to TRBJ2-7, with 10 nucleotides matching TRBD2. J lost 3 bases, V lost 9 bases, and 8 bases had no gene match. The CDR3 has 14 residues. In germline, CDR1 is SGHNT, CDR2 YENEEA. CDR3 protein: CASRRASGSYEQYY. Written as DNA, the CDR3 is TGTGCCAGTAGGAGGGCTAGCGGGAGCTACGAGCAGTACTAC.

V is TRBV12-3 or TRBV12-4 and J is TRBJ2-6; 7 nucleotides match TRBD1. The CDR3 has 15 residues. The CDR3 DNA sequence: TGTGCTATTTCGGAACAGGGGTCTGGGGCCAACGTCCTGACTTTC. Its translation is CAISEQGSGANVLTF.

Concerning this clonotype: This may stem from a read error, because a much larger clone lies one nucleotide away. This chain connects TRBV28 to TRBJ2-2; 7 nucleotides line up with TRBD2. CDR1 is MDHEN, CDR2 SYDVKM, per germline. CDR3 length: 13 residues. V lost 10 bases and J lost 7; bases outside the gene matches: 9. For the CDR3, the DNA is TGTGCCATCAGGGCGGGAGCCGTCGGGGAGCTGTTTTTT. This translates into CAIRAGAVGELFF.

To note about this clonotype: A read error may be the cause here, since a much bigger clone is one base away. This chain links TRBV12-3 or TRBV12-4 with TRBJ2-2; a weak D match, TRBD1 (6 bases). There are 15 residues in the CDR3. The CDR3 protein is CASSLVRGITEELFF. CDR3 DNA sequence: TGTGCCAGCAGTTTAGTCAGGGGCATCACCGAGGAGCTGTTTTTT.

This clonotype was counted once. V gene TRBV6-1 combines with J gene TRBJ1-2; D gene uncertain. CDR3 length equals 15 residues. Germline V gene sequence: CDR1 MNHNS, CDR2 SASEGT. V lost 7 bases and J lost 3, with 18 bases in between. CDR3 bases: TGTGCCAGCATTGATCTTGCCAGGTCCCACTATGGCTACACCTTC. It translates to CASIDLARSHYGYTF.

This clonotype appeared many times. This rearrangement joins TRBV20-1 to TRBJ2-3; D unresolved. The CDR3 runs 14 residues. The V gene's germline CDR1 is DFQATT and CDR2 SNEGSKA (reference sequence). Trimming removed 0 bases at V and 4 bases at J, with 11 bases between. The DNA of the CDR3 is TGCAGTGCTAGAGATAGAAGGCGCTCAGATACGCAGTATTTT. This encodes CSARDRRRSDTQYF.